A single sample is the source of the 25 T cell receptor beta chains below, sequenced in a study of blood T cell repertoires in COVID-19. Profiled with immunoSEQ multiplex PCR; TCRdb holds only in-frame clones, not every one. The table lists some 390,000 clones, over 75% of them singletons. The sample was PBMCs or T cells enriched from blood (not recorded which). The origin of the receptors is a man younger than 45 who had recovered from COVID-19.

This rearrangement joins TRBV7-8 to TRBJ1-1; D remains ambiguous. This CDR3 contains 14 residues. V lost 0 bases and J 1 base, leaving 6 bases between the germline ends. Germline-derived CDR1 and CDR2 are SGHVS and FQNEAQ. Here the CDR3 DNA reads TGTGCCAGCAGCTTAGCGCGTGGGAACACTGAAGCTTTCTTT. Translating gives CASSLARGNTEAFF. Using reference TRBV7-8 and TRBJ1-1 for the parts outside the CDR3, the full variable domain is GAGVSQSPRYKVAKRGQDVALRCDPISGHVSLFWYQQALGQGPEFLTYFQNEAQLDKSGLPSDRFFAERPEGSVSTLKIQRTQQEDSAVYLCASSLARGNTEAFFGQGTRLTVV.

This clone was observed a single time. The chain links TRBV2 to TRBJ1-5; unclear D gene. There are 13 residues in the CDR3. Germline loops: CDR1 SNHLY, CDR2 FYNNEI. Between the trimmed V and J ends, which lost 7 bases and 0 bases, there was a span of 7 bases. Here the CDR3 reads CASNPGSNQPQHF. CDR3 DNA: TGTGCCAGCAACCCCGGTAGCAATCAGCCCCAGCATTTT.

The CDR3 protein is CASSLGTSAETQYF. The CDR3 coding sequence is TGCGCCAGCAGCTTGGGGACTAGCGCAGAGACCCAGTACTTC. The chain couples TRBV5-1 to TRBJ2-5; the match to TRBD2 covers 9 bases. V trimming: 0 bases; J trimming: 4 bases; junction bases outside the gene matches: 1. The CDR3 consists of 14 residues. Per germline, CDR1 SGHRS and CDR2 YFSETQ.

This chain joins TRBV5-4 and TRBJ1-1; 9 nucleotides match TRBD1. From germline, CDR1 is SGHNT and CDR2 YYREEE (reference sequence). The CDR3 consists of 16 residues. V was pared by 2 bases and J by 0 bases, with 5 bases of the junction left unmatched. This CDR3 reads CASSLSGTGLNTEAFF. The CDR3 nucleotides are TGTGCCAGCAGCTTATCCGGGACAGGGTTGAACACTGAAGCTTTCTTT.

The J gene is TRBJ1-2, the V gene TRBV28, with 11 bases lining up with TRBD1. This CDR3 contains 15 residues. Trimming took 3 bases from V and 3 from J; bases not matched to a gene: 3. CDR1 and CDR2 from the germline V gene are MDHEN and SYDVKM. CDR3 protein: CASSLDRGRDYGYTF. CDR3 in DNA: TGTGCCAGCAGTTTGGACAGGGGGCGTGACTATGGCTACACCTTC.

The genes are TRBV28 and TRBJ2-2; D is unclear. The CDR3 contains 13 residues. The germline gives CDR1 MDHEN, CDR2 SYDVKM. Trimming pared 10 bases from V and 4 bases from J, leaving 13 bases between. CDR3 protein: CATKDSLTGELFF. The CDR3 DNA is TGTGCCACAAAAGACTCTCTCACCGGGGAGCTGTTTTTT.

This clone came up once. V gene TRBV19 combines with J gene TRBJ2-1; TRBD1 agrees at 7 bases. The CDR3 has 18 residues. Trimming removed 3 bases from V and 4 bases from J; junction bases left unmatched: 15. Germline CDR1 reads LNHDA; CDR2 reads SQIVND (reference sequence). This CDR3 reads CASSIRLSAGGIYNEQFF. DNA of the CDR3: TGTGCCAGTAGTATCCGGCTTTCCGCAGGGGGTATTTACAATGAGCAGTTCTTC. Using reference TRBV19 and TRBJ2-1 for the parts outside the CDR3, the full variable domain is DGGITQSPKYLFRKEGQNVTLSCEQNLNHDAMYWYRQDPGQGLRLIYYSQIVNDFQKGDIAEGYSVSREKKESFPLTVTSAQKNPTAFYLCASSIRLSAGGIYNEQFFGPGTRLTVL.

V gene TRBV5-4 combines with J gene TRBJ1-1; weak D call: TRBD1 (5 bases). The CDR3 sequence is 13 residues long. Germline V gene lookup returns CDR1 SGHNT and CDR2 YYREEE (reference sequence). The V end lost 3 bases, the J end lost 7 bases, and 13 bases lay between the germline ends. The CDR3: CASSSGGFYEAFF. The CDR3 DNA reads as TGTGCCAGCAGCTCGGGGGGGTTTTATGAAGCTTTCTTT.

V and J are TRBV7-2 and TRBJ2-1; D is unclear. The CDR3 is 15 residues long. V lost 5 bases and J lost 0, with 11 bases in between. The V gene's germline CDR1 is SGHTA and CDR2 FQGNSA. In nucleotides, the CDR3 is TGTGCCAGCAGCGAAGACTGGAGCTCCTACAATGAGCAGTTCTTC. Protein: CASSEDWSSYNEQFF.

The V and J genes are TRBV28 and TRBJ2-5; 7 bases are a match to TRBD1. This CDR3 spans 15 amino acids. Trimming cost V 6 bases and J 6 bases; bases outside gene matches: 13. Germline values: CDR1 MDHEN, CDR2 SYDVKM. The CDR3: CASSPSDRFIQTQYF. The DNA for the CDR3 is TGTGCCAGCAGCCCATCGGACAGGTTTATACAGACCCAGTACTTC.

The genes are TRBV24-1 and TRBJ2-7; 15 nucleotides align to TRBD2. The germline gives CDR1 KGHDR, CDR2 SFDVKD. The length of the CDR3 is 16 residues. V gave up 1 base and J gave up 6 bases; unmatched junction bases: 3. CDR3 nucleotides: TGTGCCACCAGTGATTTTAGGGGACTAGCGGGAGGCGAGCAGTACTTC. Translation gives CATSDFRGLAGGEQYF.

For this clone: Its ends do not fully match the called genes, so a read error is possible. The V gene is TRBV29-1, the J gene TRBJ2-7, with D tentatively TRBD2 (6 bases). The CDR3 has 11 residues. Germline CDR1 and CDR2: SQVTM and ANQGSEA. DNA for the CDR3: TGCAGCGTCTATACGGAGGGCCCTCAAGTCTTC. Translating gives CSVYTEGPQVF.

The DNA for the CDR3 is TGTGCCAGCAGCACCGGGACAGAAAATTCACCCCTCCACTTT. This encodes CASSTGTENSPLHF. The rearrangement uses TRBV2 and TRBJ1-6, with 7 bases lining up with TRBD1. The V gene end was trimmed by 6 bases and the J gene end by 7 bases; junction bases not matched to a gene: 6. The CDR3 is made up of 14 amino acids. The V gene's germline CDR1 is SNHLY and CDR2 FYNNEI.

The chain is built from TRBV6-5 and TRBJ1-1, with a possible D match to TRBD1 (5 bases). This CDR3 has 14 residues. Germline assignment: CDR1 MNHEY and CDR2 SVGAGI. Trimming shortened V by 8 bases and J by 1 base, and 14 bases separated the two germline ends. The CDR3 reads CASAYGGTNTEAFF. Here the CDR3 DNA reads TGTGCCAGCGCCTACGGGGGGACGAACACTGAAGCTTTCTTT.

With regard to this clone: The same CDR3 arises from other DNA sequences in this sample as well. The chain employs TRBV5-1 and TRBJ2-1, with 7 bases aligning to TRBD1. The CDR3 spans 14 residues. V dropped 0 bases and J dropped 6; count of bases not matched to a gene: 3. CDR1 is SGHRS, CDR2 YFSETQ, per germline. The CDR3 spells CASSLGQGSNEQFF. CDR3 DNA: TGCGCCAGCAGCTTGGGACAGGGCAGCAATGAGCAGTTCTTC.

The chain uses TRBV3-1 (or the pseudogene TRBV3-2) and TRBJ1-3, with D unresolved. The germline gives CDR1 LGHDT, CDR2 YNNKEL (reference sequence). Trimming pared 4 bases from V and 4 bases from J, leaving 8 bases between. CDR3 length equals 13 residues. The CDR3 here is CASSPAGGNTIYF. CDR3 in DNA: TGTGCCAGCAGCCCCGCCGGGGGAAACACCATATATTTT.

The chain combines TRBV27 with TRBJ2-5; 7 bases fit TRBD2. V lost 1 base to trimming and J lost 5 bases; unmatched junction nucleotides: 4. The germline CDR1 and CDR2 sequences are MNHEY and SMNVEV (reference sequence). The CDR3 runs to 14 residues. The CDR3 DNA reads TGTGCCAGCAGTTTATGGGGGGGGGAGGAGACCCAGTACTTC. Residues: CASSLWGGEETQYF.

This clone was seen once. Other DNA sequences in this specimen translate into the identical CDR3. The V gene is TRBV5-1, the J gene TRBJ2-7, with 11 bases lining up with TRBD1. CDR3 length equals 14 residues. V trimming: 5 bases; J trimming: 4 bases; junction bases outside the gene matches: 5. Germline CDR1 and CDR2: SGHRS and YFSETQ. Written as DNA, the CDR3 is TGCGCCAGCAGTCCCGGGACAGGGGGGTACGAGCAGTACTTC. It translates to CASSPGTGGYEQYF.

The chain uses TRBV3-1 (or the pseudogene TRBV3-2) and TRBJ2-3; D unclear. Germline CDR1 LGHDT, CDR2 YNNKEL (reference sequence). The CDR3 contains 13 residues. V lost 0 bases and J 3 bases, leaving 4 bases between the germline ends. CDR3 in amino acids: CASSQDLTDTQYF. CDR3 DNA sequence: TGTGCCAGCAGCCAAGATCTGACAGATACGCAGTATTTT.

The chain recombines TRBV28 with TRBJ1-1; TRBD1 is a possible D gene (5 bases). Trimming shortened V by 3 bases and J by 4 bases, and 12 bases separated the two germline ends. The length of the CDR3 is 14 residues. Germline CDR1 is MDHEN and CDR2 is SYDVKM. The CDR3 loop is CASSFSGGGTEAFF. Written as DNA, the CDR3 is TGTGCCAGCAGTTTCTCGGGGGGTGGCACTGAAGCTTTCTTT.

The chain combines TRBV9 with TRBJ1-1; weak D call: TRBD1 (5 bases). Trimming left V 0 bases short and J 6 bases short, with 15 bases between. This CDR3 has 15 amino acids. The germline V gene encodes CDR1 SGDLS and CDR2 YYNGEE. The CDR3 here is CASSVEGLRPPEAFF. As DNA, the CDR3 is TGTGCCAGCAGCGTAGAGGGGTTGCGGCCACCTGAAGCTTTCTTT.

The chain carries TRBV30 and TRBJ1-5; a possible D gene is TRBD1 (5 bases). This CDR3 comprises 14 residues. Germline V gene lookup returns CDR1 GTSNPN and CDR2 SVGIG (reference sequence). Trimming removed 5 bases at V and 5 bases at J, with 16 bases between. For the CDR3, the DNA is TGTGCCTGGGGGCGGGTCAGGGAGGATCAGCCCCAGCATTTT. It translates to CAWGRVREDQPQHF.

V usage is TRBV5-5 and J usage is TRBJ2-3; TRBD2 matches at 11 bases. This CDR3 contains 16 residues. V shed 2 bases, J shed 0 bases, and the junction held 2 bases outside the gene matches. CDR1 and CDR2 (germline): SGHKS, YYEKEE (reference sequence). CDR3 region: CASSLLAGESTDTQYF. Written as DNA, the CDR3 is TGTGCCAGCAGCTTACTAGCGGGAGAGAGCACAGATACGCAGTATTTT.

CDR3 coding DNA: TGTGCCAGCAGCTCACTAGTCGAGGTAGTGGCCACCGGGGAGCTGTTTTTT. As protein: CASSSLVEVVATGELFF. The V call is TRBV7-2, the J call TRBJ2-2; D possibly corresponds to TRBD2 (5 bases). The V gene's germline CDR1 is SGHTA and CDR2 FQGNSA. The length of the CDR3 is 17 residues. Trimming removed 4 bases at V and 4 bases at J, with 19 bases between.

J is TRBJ1-5 and V is TRBV28; a possible D gene is TRBD1 (5 bases). Germline-derived CDR1 and CDR2 are MDHEN and SYDVKM. Between the trimmed V and J ends, which lost 6 bases and 2 bases, there was a span of 14 bases. This CDR3 is 15 amino acids long. The CDR3 nucleotides read TGTGCCAGCAGCACTTGGGGGGTTGGCAATCAGCCCCAGCATTTT. As protein: CASSTWGVGNQPQHF.